The clone carrying this TCR beta chain was detected only a few times. As yet, its antigen is unknown. This sample stems from a study of cytomegalovirus exposure and HLA in healthy donors. Findings and limits, study-wide: The HLA-A and HLA-B alleles of most subjects were reportedly predicted accurately from TCR beta sequences. An analysis done earlier found most TCR beta V segments productive about 87% or about 30% of the time. As a later analysis showed, several of the most significant clusters appeared to be linked to common viral pathogens.

J gave up 8 bases and V 5 bases, and 11 bases lay outside the gene matches. Germline values: CDR1 MNHEY, CDR2 SMNVEV (reference sequence). This CDR3 region has 16 residues. The PCR made use of 60 Vbeta and 13 Jbeta primers. This table comes from immunoSEQ multiplex PCR, and its TCRdb copy is limited to in-frame clones, with some not included. The sample consists of around 110,000 clones, around 86% of them appearing once. This clonotype was sampled from a woman under 40 in good health and CMV-seronegative. This chain connects TRBV27 to TRBJ2-1; 11 positions agree with TRBD2. Sequencing was performed on PBMCs. CDR3 bases: TGTGCCAGCAGTCCCGGACTAGCGGGTTTGGGGTATGAGCAGTTCTTC. It translates to CASSPGLAGLGYEQFF.